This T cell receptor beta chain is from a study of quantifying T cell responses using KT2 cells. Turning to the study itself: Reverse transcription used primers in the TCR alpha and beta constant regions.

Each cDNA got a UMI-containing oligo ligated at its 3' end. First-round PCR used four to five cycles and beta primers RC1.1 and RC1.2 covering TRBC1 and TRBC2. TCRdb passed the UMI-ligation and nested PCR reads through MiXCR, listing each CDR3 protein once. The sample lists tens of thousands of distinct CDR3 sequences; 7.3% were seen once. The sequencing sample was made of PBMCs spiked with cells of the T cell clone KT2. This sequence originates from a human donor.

The CDR3 reads CASSPRTGRTTSYGYTF. DNA for the CDR3: TGTGCCAGCAGCCCCCGGACAGGGCGGACTACTAGCTATGGCTACACCTTC. The chain combines TRBV9 with TRBJ1-2; TRBD1 matches 8 bases. From germline, CDR1 is SGDLS and CDR2 YYNGEE. The CDR3 is 17 residues long. With V trimmed by 4 bases and J by 4 bases, 15 bases remained unmatched.